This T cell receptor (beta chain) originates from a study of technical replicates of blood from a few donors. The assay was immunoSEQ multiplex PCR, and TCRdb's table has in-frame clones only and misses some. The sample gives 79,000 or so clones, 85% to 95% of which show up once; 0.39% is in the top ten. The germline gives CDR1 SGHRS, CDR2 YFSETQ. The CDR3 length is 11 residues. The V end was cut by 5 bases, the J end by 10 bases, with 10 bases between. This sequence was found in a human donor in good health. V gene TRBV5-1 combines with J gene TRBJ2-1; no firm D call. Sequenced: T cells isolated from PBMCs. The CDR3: CASSIYEEQFF. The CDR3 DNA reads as TGCGCCAGCAGTATATACGAGGAGCAGTTCTTC.